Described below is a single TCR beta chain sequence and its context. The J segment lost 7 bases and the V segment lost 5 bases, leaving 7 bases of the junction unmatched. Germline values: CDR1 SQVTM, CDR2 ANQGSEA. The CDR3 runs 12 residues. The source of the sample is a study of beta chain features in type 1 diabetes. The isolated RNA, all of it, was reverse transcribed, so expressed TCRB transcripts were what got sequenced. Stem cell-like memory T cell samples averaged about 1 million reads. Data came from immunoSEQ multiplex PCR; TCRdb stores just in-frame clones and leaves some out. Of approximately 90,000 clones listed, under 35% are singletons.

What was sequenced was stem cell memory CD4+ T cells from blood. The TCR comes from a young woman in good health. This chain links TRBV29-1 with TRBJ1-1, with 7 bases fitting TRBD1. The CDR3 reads CSVTPGQSEAFF. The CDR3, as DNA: TGCAGCGTTACCCCGGGACAGAGTGAAGCTTTCTTT.